These 24 T cell receptor beta chains originate from one sample sequenced in a study of cytomegalovirus exposure and HLA in healthy donors. Amplification used 60 Vbeta primers and 13 Jbeta primers. Libraries were prepared by immunoSEQ multiplex PCR; TCRdb keeps only in-frame clonotypes and omits some of them. The sample yields about 150,000 clones, more than 65% seen once. The sample was PBMCs. The receptors were gathered from a man aged 45-60 years in good health and CMV-seropositive.

The chain links TRBV5-1 to TRBJ2-3; 15 positions match TRBD2. This CDR3 has 17 amino acids. J lost 4 bases, V lost 4 bases, and 7 bases had no gene match. Germline V lookup: CDR1 SGHRS, CDR2 YFSETQ. CDR3 nucleotides: TGCGCCAGCAGCCCTTCGGGACTAGCGGGAGGCGCAGATACGCAGTATTTT. Its protein product is CASSPSGLAGGADTQYF.

The CDR3 here is CASSLVRSSYNEQFF. For the CDR3, the DNA is TGCGCCAGCAGCCTCGTGCGGTCCTCCTACAATGAGCAGTTCTTC. The rearrangement uses TRBV4-1 and TRBJ2-1; D not resolved. In germline, CDR1 is MGHRA, CDR2 YSYEKL. Trimming took 4 bases from V and 0 from J, leaving 10 bases between them. The CDR3 sequence is 15 residues long.

The V and J genes are TRBV9 and TRBJ2-1; 7 bases are shared with TRBD2. The CDR3 is 14 residues long. Germline CDR1 is SGDLS and CDR2 is YYNGEE. Losses at the gene ends were 3 bases for V and 8 bases for J; bases not matched to a gene: 8. CDR3 coding DNA: TGTGCCAGCAGCGCCCGAGGCGGGAGCTATGAGCAGTTCTTC. It specifies CASSARGGSYEQFF.

Note on this clone: This CDR3 is also generated by other DNA sequences in the sample. In nucleotides, the CDR3 is TGTGCCAGCAGCGTAGATAGGGGTAACGAGCAGTTCTTC. This translates into CASSVDRGNEQFF. V and J are TRBV9 and TRBJ2-1; D might be TRBD1 (5 bases). The V and J ends lost 0 bases and 10 bases respectively, with 11 bases between them. From germline, CDR1 is SGDLS and CDR2 YYNGEE. This CDR3 region has 13 residues.

This clone showed up just a few times. The chain couples TRBV30 to TRBJ1-6; no clear D gene. Germline V gene data show CDR1 as GTSNPN and CDR2 as SVGIG (reference sequence). The CDR3 extends over 14 amino acids. The CDR3 nucleotides read TGTGGTGCGGTGGCCGGAGAGATTAATTCACCCCTCCACTTT. Translation: CGAVAGEINSPLHF.

V and J are TRBV5-1 and TRBJ2-2; weak D call: TRBD1 (5 bases). Germline V gene data show CDR1 as SGHRS and CDR2 as YFSETQ. This CDR3 is 13 amino acids long. V gave up 5 bases and J gave up 6 bases, with 11 bases separating them. The CDR3 protein is CASSMEGAGELFF. CDR3 bases: TGCGCCAGCAGTATGGAAGGGGCCGGGGAGCTGTTTTTT.

The chain links TRBV5-1 to TRBJ2-7; 7 positions agree with TRBD1. Unmatched junction bases numbered 6, after V lost 6 bases and J lost 3 bases. Looked up from germline, CDR1 is SGHRS and CDR2 is YFSETQ. The CDR3 length is 13 residues. The CDR3 here is CASNEQGFYEQYF. The CDR3 DNA sequence: TGCGCCAGCAACGAACAGGGGTTCTACGAGCAGTACTTC.

This chain uses TRBV10-1 with TRBJ2-7, with unresolved D. This CDR3 region has 16 residues. Germline V gene data show CDR1 as WNHNN and CDR2 as SYGVQD (reference sequence). V lost 4 bases and J 6 bases, leaving 22 bases between the germline ends. The CDR3 is CASSGAPGLAEGEQYF. The DNA for the CDR3 is TGCGCCAGCAGTGGAGCACCCGGGTTGGCTGAAGGCGAGCAGTACTTC.

Worth noting for this clone: At one boundary the junction diverges from the germline segment, which might be a read error. The rearrangement joins TRBV7-9 to TRBJ1-4, with D maybe TRBD1 (5 bases). This CDR3 comprises 14 residues. CDR1 and CDR2 (germline): SEHNR, FQNEAQ (reference sequence). The CDR3 DNA reads as TGTTCCAGCAGCTTAGGTGGGGGGGATGAAAAACTGTTTTTT. This translates into CSSSLGGGDEKLFF.

The chain recombines TRBV28 with TRBJ2-3, with TRBD1 identical over 8 bases. Losses at the gene ends were 6 bases for V and 0 bases for J; bases not matched to a gene: 11. CDR3 size: 17 residues. Germline CDR1 reads MDHEN; CDR2 reads SYDVKM. The CDR3 is CASSFPGQVTSTDTQYF. CDR3 sequence (DNA): TGTGCCAGCAGCTTTCCGGGACAGGTAACTAGCACAGATACGCAGTATTTT. Looking up the rest from reference TRBV28 and TRBJ2-3 gives the full variable domain: DVKVTQSSRYLVKRTGEKVFLECVQDMDHENMFWYRQDPGLGLRLIYFSYDVKMKEKGDIPEGYSVSREKKERFSLILESASTNQTSMYLCASSFPGQVTSTDTQYFGPGTRLTVL.

The DNA of the CDR3 is TGCAGTGCTTCCCTCCACAATGAGCAGTTCTTC. This sequence encodes CSASLHNEQFF. The J gene is TRBJ2-1, the V gene TRBV20-1; D ambiguous. Trimming took 5 bases from V and 5 from J, leaving 7 bases between them. CDR1 and CDR2 (germline): DFQATT, SNEGSKA (reference sequence). This CDR3 contains 11 residues.

The chain uses TRBV5-1 and TRBJ2-1; 12 nucleotides align to TRBD2. V lost 4 bases, J lost 4 bases, and 6 bases stayed unmatched. CDR1 is SGHRS, CDR2 YFSETQ, per germline. This CDR3 is built from 16 residues. CDR3 nucleotide sequence: TGCGCCAGCAGCGCCGAAGGGACTAGCGGGTACAATGAGCAGTTCTTC. This sequence encodes CASSAEGTSGYNEQFF.

The chain couples TRBV9 to TRBJ1-1; D remains ambiguous. Trimming left V 0 bases short and J 1 base short, with 10 bases between. In germline, CDR1 is SGDLS, CDR2 YYNGEE. This CDR3 is built from 15 residues. The CDR3 nucleotides read TGTGCCAGCAGCGTAGACATACGGGAGAACACTGAAGCTTTCTTT. Its translation: CASSVDIRENTEAFF.

V and J are TRBV11-3 and TRBJ2-2; 13 nucleotides line up with TRBD2. This CDR3 region has 16 residues. Germline-derived CDR1 and CDR2 are SGHNT and YENEEA. The V segment lost 5 bases and the J segment 6 bases; nucleotides outside the gene matches: 6. Written as DNA, the CDR3 is TGTGCCAGCAGCACTAGCGGGAGGGACGCTTCCGGGGAGCTGTTTTTT. It codes for CASSTSGRDASGELFF.

The J gene is TRBJ1-2, the V gene TRBV2; D unclear. The CDR3 is made up of 13 amino acids. Germline values: CDR1 SNHLY, CDR2 FYNNEI. V lost 5 bases and J 4 bases, leaving 11 bases between the germline ends. In DNA, the CDR3 is TGTGCCAGCAGTACCTCCGGGAGCTATGGCTACACCTTC. Protein product: CASSTSGSYGYTF.

V gene TRBV19 combines with J gene TRBJ2-5, with D maybe TRBD2 (5 bases). The germline V gene has CDR1 LNHDA and CDR2 SQIVND (reference sequence). The CDR3 consists of 13 residues. V was shortened by 7 bases and J by 3 bases, with 12 bases between the two germline ends. CDR3 nucleotide sequence: TGTGCCAGTACCGGGGAAGCGGAAGAGACCCAGTACTTC. Translated, it gives CASTGEAEETQYF.

This clone was seen a handful of times. The rearrangement links TRBV28 to TRBJ2-7, with TRBD1 as a possible D gene (6 bases). Trimming removed 4 bases at V and 4 bases at J, with 23 bases between. Germline V gene sequence: CDR1 MDHEN, CDR2 SYDVKM. This CDR3 comprises 17 residues. The CDR3 DNA reads as TGTGCCAGCAGTTCAGTTTGGGTAGGCAGGGGCCCTTACGAGCAGTACTTC. It encodes CASSSVWVGRGPYEQYF. Full variable domain (missing parts from reference TRBV28 and TRBJ2-7): DVKVTQSSRYLVKRTGEKVFLECVQDMDHENMFWYRQDPGLGLRLIYFSYDVKMKEKGDIPEGYSVSREKKERFSLILESASTNQTSMYLCASSSVWVGRGPYEQYFGPGTRLTVT.

The chain employs TRBV5-1 and TRBJ1-2; D is unresolved. CDR3 length: 13 amino acids. V shed 0 bases and J shed 2 bases, with 5 bases lying between them. Germline CDR1 is SGHRS and CDR2 is YFSETQ. The CDR3 DNA follows: TGCGCCAGCAGCTTGGAGCCGAACTATGGCTACACCTTC. This encodes CASSLEPNYGYTF.

The V and J genes are TRBV10-3 and TRBJ2-3; 7 bases map to TRBD2. V gave up 4 bases and J gave up 0 bases; unmatched junction bases: 4. Germline CDR1 reads ENHRY; CDR2 reads SYGVKD. This CDR3 region has 15 residues. The DNA of the CDR3 is TGTGCCATCAGTGCATCTAGCGGTAGCACAGATACGCAGTATTTT. Translated: CAISASSGSTDTQYF.

A single count supports this clone. This chain links TRBV5-1 with TRBJ2-1; 7 bases are a match to TRBD2. In germline, CDR1 is SGHRS, CDR2 YFSETQ. This CDR3 comprises 14 residues. The V gene end was trimmed by 4 bases and the J gene end by 5 bases; junction bases not matched to a gene: 6. The CDR3 nucleotides read TGCGCCAGCAGCCCATCGGGACTAAACAATGAGCAGTTCTTC. Translation gives CASSPSGLNNEQFF.

This clone was detected a few times. The chain employs TRBV19 and TRBJ1-6; tentative D call: TRBD1 (5 bases). The germline V gene encodes CDR1 LNHDA and CDR2 SQIVND (reference sequence). The CDR3 covers 17 residues. V dropped 1 base and J dropped 5 bases, with 15 bases sitting between them. The CDR3 is CASSIGRRGFDNSPLHF. For the CDR3, the DNA is TGTGCCAGTAGTATAGGCCGTCGGGGGTTTGATAATTCACCCCTCCACTTT.

Remarks on this clone: A read error may explain this, as a much larger clone is one base away. This CDR3 is also generated by other DNA sequences in the sample. The gene calls are TRBV6-1 and TRBJ1-3; the D is unclear. Germline-derived CDR1 and CDR2 are MNHNS and SASEGT. The CDR3 consists of 16 residues. The CDR3 DNA sequence: TGTGCCAGCAGCGAAGGGTACGGGAGCTCTGGAAACACCATATATTTT. As protein: CASSEGYGSSGNTIYF.

The J gene is TRBJ2-1, the V gene TRBV10-3, with D perhaps TRBD2 (7 bases). Germline V gene lookup returns CDR1 ENHRY and CDR2 SYGVKD. V lost 4 bases and J 0 bases, leaving 13 bases between the germline ends. The CDR3 contains 16 residues. The CDR3 loop reads CAISVGGGLSYNEQFF. CDR3 nucleotide sequence: TGTGCCATCAGTGTCGGCGGGGGCCTCTCCTACAATGAGCAGTTCTTC.

This chain joins TRBV7-9 and TRBJ2-3, with TRBD1 as a possible D gene (5 bases). This CDR3 comprises 16 residues. From germline, CDR1 is SEHNR and CDR2 FQNEAQ (reference sequence). V was clipped by 5 bases and J by 1 base, with 16 bases between them. CDR3 region: CASSRRGRDRTDTQYF. Here the CDR3 DNA reads TGTGCCAGCAGCAGGCGTGGCAGGGATCGCACAGATACGCAGTATTTT.